This T cell receptor (beta chain) stems from a study of quantifying T cell responses using KT2 cells. Across the whole study: Reverse transcription used primers in the TCR alpha and beta constant regions.

An oligo carrying a UMI was ligated to the cDNA 3' end. The first PCR ran 4 to 5 cycles with an equimolar RC1.1 and RC1.2 beta primer mix. TCR alpha and beta chains were handled separately starting at the second PCR. One entry per CDR3 protein results from TCRdb running MiXCR on the UMI-ligation and nested PCR reads. Of about 53,000 distinct CDR3 sequences listed, around 12% are singletons. CDR1 and CDR2 from the germline V gene are SGHVS and FQNEAQ. The length of the CDR3 is 15 residues. Between the trimmed V and J ends, which lost 2 bases and 4 bases, there was a span of 14 bases. The sample is PBMC spiked with counted cells of clone KT2.

The TCR sequence derives from a human donor. Sample: PBMCs spiked with cells of the T cell clone KT2. This sequence joins TRBV7-8 and TRBJ1-1; D gene uncertain. This CDR3 is CASSLQAGLVTEAFF. CDR3 in DNA: TGTGCCAGCAGCTTACAAGCGGGCTTGGTCACTGAAGCTTTCTTT.